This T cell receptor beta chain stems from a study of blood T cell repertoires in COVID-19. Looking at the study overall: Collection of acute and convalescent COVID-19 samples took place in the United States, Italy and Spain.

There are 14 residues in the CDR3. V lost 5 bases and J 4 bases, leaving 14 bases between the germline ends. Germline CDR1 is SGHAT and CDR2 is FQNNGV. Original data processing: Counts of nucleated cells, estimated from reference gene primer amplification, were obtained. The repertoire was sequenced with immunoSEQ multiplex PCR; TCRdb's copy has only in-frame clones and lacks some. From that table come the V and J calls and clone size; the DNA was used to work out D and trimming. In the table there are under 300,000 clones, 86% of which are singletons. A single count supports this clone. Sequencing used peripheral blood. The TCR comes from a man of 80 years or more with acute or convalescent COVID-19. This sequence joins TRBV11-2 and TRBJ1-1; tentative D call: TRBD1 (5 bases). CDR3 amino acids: CASSLERGGTEAFF. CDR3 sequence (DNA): TGTGCCAGCAGCCTCGAAAGGGGTGGCACTGAAGCTTTCTTT. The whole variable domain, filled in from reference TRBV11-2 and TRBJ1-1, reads EAGVAQSPRYKIIEKRQSVAFWCNPISGHATLYWYQQILGQGPKLLIQFQNNGVVDDSQLPKDRFSAERLKGVDSTLKIQPAKLEDSAVYLCASSLERGGTEAFFGQGTRLTVV.